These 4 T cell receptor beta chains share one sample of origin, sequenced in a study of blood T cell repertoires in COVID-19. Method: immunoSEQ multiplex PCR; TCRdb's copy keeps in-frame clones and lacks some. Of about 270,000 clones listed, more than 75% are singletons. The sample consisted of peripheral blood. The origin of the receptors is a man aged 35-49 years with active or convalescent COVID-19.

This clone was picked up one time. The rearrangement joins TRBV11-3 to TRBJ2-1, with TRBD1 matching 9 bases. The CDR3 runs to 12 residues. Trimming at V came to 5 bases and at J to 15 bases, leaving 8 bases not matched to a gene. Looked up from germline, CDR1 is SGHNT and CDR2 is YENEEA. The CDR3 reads CASSLRDRETFF. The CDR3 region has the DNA TGTGCCAGCAGCCTCCGGGACAGGGAAACGTTCTTC.

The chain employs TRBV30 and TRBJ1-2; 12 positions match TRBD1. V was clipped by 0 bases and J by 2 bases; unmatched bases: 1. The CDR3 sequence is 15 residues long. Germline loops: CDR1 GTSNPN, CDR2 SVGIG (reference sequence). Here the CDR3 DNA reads TGTGCCTGGAGTGTGGGGACAGGGGGCAACTATGGCTACACCTTC. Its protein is CAWSVGTGGNYGYTF.

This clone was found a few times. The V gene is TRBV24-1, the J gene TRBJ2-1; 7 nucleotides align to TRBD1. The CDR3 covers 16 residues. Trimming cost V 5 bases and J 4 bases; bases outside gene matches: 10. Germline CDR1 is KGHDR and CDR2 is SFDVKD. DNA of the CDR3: TGTGCCACCAGTGGTCCCCGGGACAGACCTTACAATGAGCAGTTCTTC. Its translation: CATSGPRDRPYNEQFF.

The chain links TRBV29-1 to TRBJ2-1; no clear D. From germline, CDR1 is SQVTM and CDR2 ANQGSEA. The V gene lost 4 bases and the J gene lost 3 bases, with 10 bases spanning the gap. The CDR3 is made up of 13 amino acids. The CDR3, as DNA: TGCAGCGTTGTGCCTCGAGGCTACAATGAGCAGTTCTTC. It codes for CSVVPRGYNEQFF.